The T cell receptor (beta chain) described here comes from a study of OX40 agonist ivuxolimab in advanced cancers. Study overall: Males comprised 75% to 90% of the group, whose mean age was around 62 years (range 23 to 79). Study-wide findings and caveats: What antigens the expanded peripheral T cells recognized was never established. CD4+ and CD8+ blood T cells expanded clonally by week 6 at 0.1 to 3.0 mg/kg.

If patients had autoimmune disease history or systemic immunosuppression, they were excluded. Using immunoSEQ multiplex PCR, the repertoire was profiled, and TCRdb retains in-frame clones only, with some absent. Among 90,000 to 100,000 clones listed, around 90% were seen once. Concerning this clone: Its antigen is still unknown.

V was pared by 3 bases and J by 1 base, with 3 bases of the junction left unmatched. This CDR3 is 14 amino acids long. Looked up from germline, CDR1 is SGHNT and CDR2 is YYREEE (reference sequence). V gene TRBV5-4 combines with J gene TRBJ1-1, with 7 nucleotides matching TRBD1. The source is an adult with an advanced solid tumor such as melanoma, head and neck, liver or kidney cancer. Sequenced here: CD4+ or CD8+ T cells sorted from blood, sampled in a trial of the OX40 agonist ivuxolimab. The CDR3 DNA reads as TGTGCCAGCAGCTGGGGACAGCAGAACACTGAAGCTTTCTTT. Its protein is CASSWGQQNTEAFF.